The following is a T cell receptor beta chain sequence with its context. It lacks a known antigen. No per-base quality is available; no much larger clone lies one base away. Via the germline V gene, CDR1 is SGHTA and CDR2 FQGNSA. V and J are truncated by 5 bases and 2 bases respectively, leaving an intervening sequence of 10 bases. Measured from the cysteine to the phenylalanine, the CDR3 is 15 residues long. Kept here is only the CDR3 DNA, which spans 45 bases and is read in frame from base 1. This entry comes from a study of CD8 T cells in ankylosing spondylitis (dated by TCRdb to 2017 to 2019). With regard to the full study: The study profiled T cell receptor beta repertoires in healthy donors and ankylosing spondylitis patients to find disease-linked TCR variants. Peripheral blood was sampled, and synovial fluid was also collected from ankylosing spondylitis patients. In total, the full study cohort was made up of about 110 healthy donors and about two dozen ankylosing spondylitis patients. The research as a whole found: The disease-linked clones showed a CD8+ phenotype and occurred at relatively low frequencies in peripheral blood. Blood from ankylosing spondylitis patients appeared to be characterized by a TCR beta motif made up of under 10 highly homologous amino acid variants. Some motif variants had previously been reported in the synovial fluid and blood of reactive arthritis patients, which suggests shared mechanisms of disease initiation. The disease-linked clones were reported to be significantly enriched in matched synovial fluid samples from ankylosing spondylitis patients.

The listed sequencing device is Illumina HiSeq 2500. TCR beta libraries were prepared by quantitative 5'-RACE with molecular barcodes. In the paper's pipeline: To identify disease-linked TCR variants, a new computational method was used, one built on a probabilistic model of VDJ rearrangement. TCRdb itself trimmed the public reads at Q25 with fastp, ran MiXCR and retained productive beta chains. Entries are consolidated by CDR3 protein sequence, retaining the most common genes and DNA. These V and J calls are TCRdb output, not the study's own analysis. This sample holds 500,000 to 650,000 distinct CDR3 sequences; 5.3% were observed only once. The ten largest make up 3.5% of the sample.

The rearrangement combines TRBV7-2 with TRBJ2-6; the D gene identity is not certain. The sample consisted of blood, either unsorted or a sorted T cell fraction (not recorded which). The source of this sequence is a male donor with ankylosing spondylitis. The nucleotide sequence reads as follows: TGTGCCAGCAGCCGACTTACAACTGGGGCCAACGTCCTGACTTTC. This codes for CASSRLTTGANVLTF. When the CDR3 is completed using the reference TRBV7-2 and TRBJ2-6 genes on either side, the full variable domain is GAGVSQSPSNKVTEKGKDVELRCDPISGHTALYWYRQSLGQGLEFLIYFQGNSAPDKSGLPSDRFSAERTGGSVSTLTIQRTQQEDSAVYLCASSRLTTGANVLTFGAGSRLTVL.